Here is one T cell receptor beta chain with its context. This sample was taken from a study of control samples from healthy donors and cancer patients. The method was immunoSEQ multiplex PCR; TCRdb's version includes in-frame clones alone and lacks a portion of them. The sample holds about 130,000 clones; 87% are singletons and the top ten take around 2%. Germline CDR1 is SEHNR and CDR2 is FQNEAQ (reference sequence). This CDR3 has 12 amino acids. V was trimmed by 3 bases and J by 5 bases, leaving 7 bases between them. The TCR originated in a man aged 18-30 years in good health. The rearrangement links TRBV7-9 to TRBJ1-2; D not resolved. The sequenced sample consisted of blood. CDR3 nucleotide sequence: TGTGCCAGCAGCTTTGCGGGTTATGGCTACACCTTC. It codes for CASSFAGYGYTF.